This T cell receptor (beta chain) was sequenced in a study of T cell responses to AZD1222 COVID-19 vaccine. Overall study findings and caveats: CD4 TCRs linked to vaccination spanned spike, dominating at 160-218 and 743-854. Variant regions that are unmutated are reportedly the target of nearly half of spike-specific TCRs.

With respect to this clone: The antigen is not known.

The data were produced by immunoSEQ multiplex PCR, yet TCRdb's version contains in-frame clones alone and is incomplete. Of roughly 180,000 clones in the sample, about nine tenths were seen once. Looked up from germline, CDR1 is SGHVS and CDR2 is FQNEAQ. Trimming pared 5 bases from V and 1 base from J, leaving 14 bases between. The CDR3 has 15 residues. V and J are TRBV7-8 and TRBJ1-2, with D possibly matching TRBD1 (6 bases). This specimen consisted of peripheral blood, obtained on day 0 of AZD1222 vaccination. The TCR sequence derives from an adult in good health. This CDR3 is CASSAYTGNNYGYTF. The CDR3 DNA is TGTGCCAGCAGCGCCTACACAGGGAATAACTATGGCTACACCTTC.